This T cell receptor beta chain was identified during a study of blood T cell repertoires in COVID-19. The wider study: Material from acute and convalescent COVID-19 was sourced from the United States, Italy and Spain.

Here immunoSEQ multiplex PCR was the method, and the copy in TCRdb shows in-frame clones only, minus some. There are approximately 350,000 clones in the sample; about 89% occur only once, and around 1.3% lies in the top ten. The CDR3 sequence is 16 residues long. Germline CDR1 and CDR2: SGHDT and YYEEEE. Trimming left V 3 bases short and J 9 bases short, with 19 bases between. The chain is built from TRBV5-6 and TRBJ2-6, with D possibly TRBD1 on 5 matching bases. The source material was peripheral blood. This clonotype was obtained from a man aged 35-49 years with acute or convalescent COVID-19. Written as DNA, the CDR3 is TGTGCCAGCAGCTCCCCAATTTCCAGGGATTACAACGTCCTGACTTTC. Amino acid sequence: CASSSPISRDYNVLTF.